This TCR beta chain was obtained from a study of blood T cell repertoires in COVID-19. Across the study: Acute-phase and convalescent COVID-19 samples originated in the United States, Italy and Spain. PBMCs, B-cell-depleted T cells, or T cells provided the cDNA or gDNA that made up the material.

This clone was seen only once. Per the study methods: Nucleated cell counts were estimated from reference gene primer amplification. Profiling relied on immunoSEQ multiplex PCR, and the TCRdb table lists in-frame clones only, not all of them. That table supplies the V and J calls and clone size; D and trimming were determined from the DNA. The sample shows 110,000 to 150,000 clones, about 77% of them seen only once. The germline V and J ends were trimmed by 0 bases and 0 bases, with 11 bases remaining between them. The CDR3 totals 15 residues. The germline gives CDR1 SQVTM, CDR2 ANQGSEA. Sequenced sample: peripheral blood. This receptor was taken from a man in his sixties with acute or convalescent COVID-19. V usage is TRBV29-1 and J usage is TRBJ1-2; tentatively, D is TRBD1 (5 bases). CDR3 in amino acids: CSVEDEYRTNYGYTF. In nucleotides, the CDR3 is TGCAGCGTTGAAGACGAGTACAGGACTAACTATGGCTACACCTTC.